Detailed here is one TCR beta chain. Its specificity is not known. The data derive from a study of long-term antiretroviral therapy in people with HIV. Findings and caveats of the study: The range of CDR3 lengths in HIV repertoires proved narrower than that found in controls. Clones with expansion before ART led the repertoire at all time points.

Running of the v3.0 immunoSEQ assay took place at survey level. The repertoire was sequenced with immunoSEQ multiplex PCR; TCRdb's copy has only in-frame clones and lacks some. The sample yields approximately 16,000 clones, 77% seen once. No fewer than two post-ART and no fewer than one pre-ART PBMC samples existed for each donor. This CDR3 is 16 amino acids long. Germline-derived CDR1 and CDR2 are LNHDA and SQIVND (reference sequence). V gave up 4 bases and J gave up 0 bases, with 13 bases separating them. This clonotype originated in a man between 35 and 55 years old with HIV. The chain uses TRBV19 and TRBJ2-1; D uncertain. Sequencing used unsorted PBMCs, obtained 2.1 years after starting antiretroviral therapy. The CDR3 nucleotides are TGTGCCAGTAGTACCCCCATCGGCTCCTCCTACAATGAGCAGTTCTTC. This sequence encodes CASSTPIGSSYNEQFF. The complete variable domain, with remaining parts taken from reference TRBV19 and TRBJ2-1, reads DGGITQSPKYLFRKEGQNVTLSCEQNLNHDAMYWYRQDPGQGLRLIYYSQIVNDFQKGDIAEGYSVSREKKESFPLTVTSAQKNPTAFYLCASSTPIGSSYNEQFFGPGTRLTVL.